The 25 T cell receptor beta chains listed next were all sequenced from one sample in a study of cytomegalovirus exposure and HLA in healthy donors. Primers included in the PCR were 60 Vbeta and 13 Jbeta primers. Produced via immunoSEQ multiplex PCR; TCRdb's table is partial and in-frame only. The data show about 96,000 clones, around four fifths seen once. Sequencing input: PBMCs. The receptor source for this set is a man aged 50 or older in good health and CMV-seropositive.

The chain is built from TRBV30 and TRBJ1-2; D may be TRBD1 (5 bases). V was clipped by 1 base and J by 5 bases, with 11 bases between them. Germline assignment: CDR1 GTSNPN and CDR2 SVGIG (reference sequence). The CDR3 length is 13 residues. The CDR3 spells CAWSATGGYGYTF. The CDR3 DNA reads TGTGCCTGGAGTGCTACCGGGGGATATGGCTACACCTTC.

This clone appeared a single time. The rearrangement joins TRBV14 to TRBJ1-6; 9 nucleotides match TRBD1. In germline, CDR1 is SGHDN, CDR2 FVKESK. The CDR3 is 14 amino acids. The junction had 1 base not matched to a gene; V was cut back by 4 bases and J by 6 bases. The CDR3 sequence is CASSLTGGNSPLHF. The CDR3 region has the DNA TGTGCCAGCAGCCTGACAGGGGGTAATTCACCCCTCCACTTT.

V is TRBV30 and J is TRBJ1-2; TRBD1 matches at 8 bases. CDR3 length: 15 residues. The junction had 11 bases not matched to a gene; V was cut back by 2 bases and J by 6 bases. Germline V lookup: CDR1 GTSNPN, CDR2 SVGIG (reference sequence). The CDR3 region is CAWSSLGQGFNGYTF. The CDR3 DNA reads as TGTGCCTGGAGTTCTCTAGGACAGGGCTTCAATGGCTACACCTTC.

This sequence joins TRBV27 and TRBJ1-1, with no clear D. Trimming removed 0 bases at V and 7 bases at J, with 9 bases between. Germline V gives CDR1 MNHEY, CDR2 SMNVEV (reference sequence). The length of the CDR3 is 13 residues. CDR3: CASSLSGNVEAFF. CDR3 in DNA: TGTGCCAGCAGTTTATCGGGCAACGTTGAAGCTTTCTTT.

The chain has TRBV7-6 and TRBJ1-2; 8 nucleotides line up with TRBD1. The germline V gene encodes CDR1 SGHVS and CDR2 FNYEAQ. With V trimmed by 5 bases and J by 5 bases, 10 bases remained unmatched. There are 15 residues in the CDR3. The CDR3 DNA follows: TGTGCCAGCAGCAAAGAGCAGGGGGCACTTTATGGCTACACCTTC. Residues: CASSKEQGALYGYTF.

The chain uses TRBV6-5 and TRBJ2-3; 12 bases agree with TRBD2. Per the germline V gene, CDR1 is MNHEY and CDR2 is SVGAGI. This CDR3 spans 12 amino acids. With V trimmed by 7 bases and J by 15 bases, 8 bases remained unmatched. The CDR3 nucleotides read TGTGCCAGCAACCCTAGCGGGGGGGCTCCCTATTTT. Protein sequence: CASNPSGGAPYF.

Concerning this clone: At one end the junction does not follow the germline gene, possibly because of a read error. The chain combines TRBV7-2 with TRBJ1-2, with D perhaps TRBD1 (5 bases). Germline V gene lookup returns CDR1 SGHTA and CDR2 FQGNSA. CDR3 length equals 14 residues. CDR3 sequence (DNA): TGTGCCAGCAGGACAGACAGCCACAGCTATGGCTACCCCTTC. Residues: CASRTDSHSYGYPF.

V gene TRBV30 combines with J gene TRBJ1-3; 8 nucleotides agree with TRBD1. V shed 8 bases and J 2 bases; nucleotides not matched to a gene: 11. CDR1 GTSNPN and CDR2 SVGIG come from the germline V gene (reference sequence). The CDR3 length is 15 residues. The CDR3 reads CATGQGVVTGNTIYF. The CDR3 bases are TGTGCCACCGGACAGGGTGTGGTGACTGGAAACACCATATATTTT.

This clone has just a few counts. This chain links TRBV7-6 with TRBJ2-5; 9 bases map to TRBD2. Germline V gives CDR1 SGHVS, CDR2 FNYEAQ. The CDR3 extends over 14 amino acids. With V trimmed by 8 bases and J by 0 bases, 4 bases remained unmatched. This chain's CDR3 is CASQKRGDQETQYF. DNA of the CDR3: TGTGCCAGCCAAAAGCGGGGGGACCAAGAGACCCAGTACTTC.

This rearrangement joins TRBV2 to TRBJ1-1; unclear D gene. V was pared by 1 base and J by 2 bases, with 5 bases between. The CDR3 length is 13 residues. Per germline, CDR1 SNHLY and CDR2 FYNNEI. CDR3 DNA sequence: TGTGCCAGCAGTGAAGACACAAACACTGAAGCTTTCTTT. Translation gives CASSEDTNTEAFF.

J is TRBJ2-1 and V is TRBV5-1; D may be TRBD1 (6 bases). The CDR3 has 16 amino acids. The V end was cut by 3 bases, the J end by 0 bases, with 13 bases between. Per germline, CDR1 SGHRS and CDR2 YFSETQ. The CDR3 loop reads CASSWRTDHSYNEQFF. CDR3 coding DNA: TGCGCCAGCAGCTGGAGGACAGATCACTCCTACAATGAGCAGTTCTTC.

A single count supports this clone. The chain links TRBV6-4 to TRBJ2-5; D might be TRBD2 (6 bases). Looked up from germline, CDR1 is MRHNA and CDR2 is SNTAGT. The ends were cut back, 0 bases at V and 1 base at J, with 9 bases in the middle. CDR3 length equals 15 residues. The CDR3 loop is CASSDSRETQETQYF. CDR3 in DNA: TGTGCCAGCAGTGACTCCCGGGAGACCCAAGAGACCCAGTACTTC.

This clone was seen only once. The CDR3 is CASSRDSGSAQYF. CDR3 coding DNA: TGCGCCAGCAGCCGAGACAGCGGGTCAGCGCAGTATTTT. The chain carries TRBV4-3 and TRBJ2-3, with D tentatively TRBD2 (6 bases). The CDR3 spans 13 residues. Trimming took 4 bases from V and 10 from J, leaving 15 bases between them. Looked up from germline, CDR1 is LGHNA and CDR2 is YSLEER.

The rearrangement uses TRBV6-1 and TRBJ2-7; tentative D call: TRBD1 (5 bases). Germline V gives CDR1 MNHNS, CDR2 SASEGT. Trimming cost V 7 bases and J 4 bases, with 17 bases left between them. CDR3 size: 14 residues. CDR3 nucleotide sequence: TGTGCCAGCAATCCTGCCCAGGGTGTGTACGAGCAGTACTTC. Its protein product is CASNPAQGVYEQYF.

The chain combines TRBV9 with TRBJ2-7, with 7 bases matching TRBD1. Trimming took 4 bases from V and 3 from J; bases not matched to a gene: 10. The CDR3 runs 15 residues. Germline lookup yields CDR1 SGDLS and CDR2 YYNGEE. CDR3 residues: CASSPQTGAIYEQYF. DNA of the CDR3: TGTGCCAGCAGCCCCCAAACAGGGGCTATCTACGAGCAGTACTTC.

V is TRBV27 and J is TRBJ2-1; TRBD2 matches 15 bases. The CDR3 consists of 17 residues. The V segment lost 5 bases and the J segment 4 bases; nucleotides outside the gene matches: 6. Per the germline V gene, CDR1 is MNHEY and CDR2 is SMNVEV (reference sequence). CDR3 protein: CASSAGTSGGPYNEQFF. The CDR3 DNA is TGTGCCAGCAGTGCCGGGACTAGCGGGGGGCCGTACAATGAGCAGTTCTTC.

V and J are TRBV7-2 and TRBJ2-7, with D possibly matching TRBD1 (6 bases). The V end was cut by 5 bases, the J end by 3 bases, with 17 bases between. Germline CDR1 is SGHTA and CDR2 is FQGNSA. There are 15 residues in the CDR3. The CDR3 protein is CASSPRLDSIYEQYF. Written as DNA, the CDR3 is TGTGCCAGCAGCCCAAGGTTGGACAGTATCTACGAGCAGTACTTC.

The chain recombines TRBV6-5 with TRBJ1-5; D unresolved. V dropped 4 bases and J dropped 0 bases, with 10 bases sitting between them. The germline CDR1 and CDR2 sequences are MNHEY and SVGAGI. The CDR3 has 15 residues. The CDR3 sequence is CASSFEDYSNQPQHF. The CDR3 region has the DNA TGTGCCAGCAGTTTCGAGGATTATAGCAATCAGCCCCAGCATTTT.

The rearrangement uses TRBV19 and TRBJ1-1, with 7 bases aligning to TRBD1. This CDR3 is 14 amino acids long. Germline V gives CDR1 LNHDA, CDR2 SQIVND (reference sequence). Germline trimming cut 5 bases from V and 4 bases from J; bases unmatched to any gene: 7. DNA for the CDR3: TGTGCCAGTAGTCCCACGACAGGGATCACTGAAGCTTTCTTT. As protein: CASSPTTGITEAFF.

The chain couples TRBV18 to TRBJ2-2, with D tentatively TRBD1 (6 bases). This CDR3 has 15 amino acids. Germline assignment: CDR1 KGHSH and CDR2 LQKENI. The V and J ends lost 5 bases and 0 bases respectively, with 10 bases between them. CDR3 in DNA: TGTGCCAGCTCATTACAGGGCGCGAACACCGGGGAGCTGTTTTTT. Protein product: CASSLQGANTGELFF. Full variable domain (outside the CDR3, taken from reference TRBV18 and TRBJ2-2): NAGVMQNPRHLVRRRGQEARLRCSPMKGHSHVYWYRQLPEEGLKFMVYLQKENIIDESGMPKERFSAEFPKEGPSILRIQQVVRGDSAAYFCASSLQGANTGELFFGEGSRLTVL.

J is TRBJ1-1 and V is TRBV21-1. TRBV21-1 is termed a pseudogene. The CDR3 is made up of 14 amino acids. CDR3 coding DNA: TGTGCCAGCAGCAAATCGGGGTCTCACACTGAAGCTTTCTTT. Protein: CASSKSGSHTEAFF.

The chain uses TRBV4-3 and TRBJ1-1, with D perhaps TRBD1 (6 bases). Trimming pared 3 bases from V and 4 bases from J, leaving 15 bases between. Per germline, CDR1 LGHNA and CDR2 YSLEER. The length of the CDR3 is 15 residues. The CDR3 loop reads CASSHLGGSTTEAFF. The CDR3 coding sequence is TGCGCCAGCAGCCACCTAGGGGGTTCGACCACTGAAGCTTTCTTT.

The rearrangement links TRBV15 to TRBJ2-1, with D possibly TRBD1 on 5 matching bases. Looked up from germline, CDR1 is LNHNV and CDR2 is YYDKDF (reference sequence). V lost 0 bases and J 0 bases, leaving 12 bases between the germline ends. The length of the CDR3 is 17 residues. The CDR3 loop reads CATSREGPSSSYNEQFF. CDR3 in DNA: TGTGCCACCAGCAGAGAGGGGCCCTCCAGCTCCTACAATGAGCAGTTCTTC.

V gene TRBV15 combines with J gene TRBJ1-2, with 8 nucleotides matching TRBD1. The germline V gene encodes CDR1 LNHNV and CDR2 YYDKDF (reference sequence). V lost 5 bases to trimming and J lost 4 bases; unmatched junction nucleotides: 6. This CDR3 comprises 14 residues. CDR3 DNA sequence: TGTGCCACCAGCGAGACAGGGGATGGCTATGGCTACACCTTC. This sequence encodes CATSETGDGYGYTF.

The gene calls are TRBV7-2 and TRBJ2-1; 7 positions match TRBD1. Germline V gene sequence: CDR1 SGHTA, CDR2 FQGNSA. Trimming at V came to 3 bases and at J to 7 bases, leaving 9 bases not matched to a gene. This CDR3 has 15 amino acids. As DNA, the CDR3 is TGTGCCAGCAGCTTCTCAAGGGGGCCAGGGAATGAGCAGTTCTTC. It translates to CASSFSRGPGNEQFF.